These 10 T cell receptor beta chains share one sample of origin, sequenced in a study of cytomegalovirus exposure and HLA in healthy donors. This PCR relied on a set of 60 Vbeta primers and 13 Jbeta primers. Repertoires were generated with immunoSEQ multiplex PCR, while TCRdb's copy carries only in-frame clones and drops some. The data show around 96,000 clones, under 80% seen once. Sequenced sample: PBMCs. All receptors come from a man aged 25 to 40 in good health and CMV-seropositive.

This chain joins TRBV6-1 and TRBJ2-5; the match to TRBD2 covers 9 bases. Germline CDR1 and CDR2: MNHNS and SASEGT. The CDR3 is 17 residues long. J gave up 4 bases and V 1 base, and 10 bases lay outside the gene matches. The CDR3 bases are TGTGCCAGCAGTGAAGTTCGAGGCGGGGGGGCTGGAGAGACCCAGTACTTC. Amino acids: CASSEVRGGGAGETQYF.

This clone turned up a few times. CDR3 coding DNA: TGTGCCAGCCCCGCCGCAGGGGACCTGTATAGCAATCAGCCCCAGCATTTT. Residues: CASPAAGDLYSNQPQHF. The V and J genes are TRBV28 and TRBJ1-5; perhaps TRBD1 as D (6 bases). From germline, CDR1 is MDHEN and CDR2 SYDVKM. V was clipped by 8 bases and J by 0 bases, with 20 bases between them. CDR3 length: 17 amino acids.

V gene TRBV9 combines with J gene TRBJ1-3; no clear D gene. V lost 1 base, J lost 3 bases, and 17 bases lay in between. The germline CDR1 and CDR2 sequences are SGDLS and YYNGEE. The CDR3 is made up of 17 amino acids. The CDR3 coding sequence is TGTGCCAGCAGCGTATCGCCGGAGGGCTTCAGTGGAAACACCATATATTTT. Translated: CASSVSPEGFSGNTIYF.

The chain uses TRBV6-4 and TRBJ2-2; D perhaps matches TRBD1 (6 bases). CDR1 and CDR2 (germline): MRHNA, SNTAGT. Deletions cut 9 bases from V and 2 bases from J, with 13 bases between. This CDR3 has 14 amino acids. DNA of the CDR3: TGTGCCAGTCGCAGGACAGAAAACACCGGGGAGCTGTTTTTT. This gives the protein CASRRTENTGELFF.

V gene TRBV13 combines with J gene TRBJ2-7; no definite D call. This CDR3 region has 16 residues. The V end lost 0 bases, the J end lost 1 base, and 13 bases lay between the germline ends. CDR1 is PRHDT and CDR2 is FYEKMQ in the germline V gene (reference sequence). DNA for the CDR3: TGTGCCAGCAGCTTAGGCCGTAGATCGATTTCCTACGAGCAGTACTTC. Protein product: CASSLGRRSISYEQYF. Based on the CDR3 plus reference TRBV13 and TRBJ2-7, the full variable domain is AAGVIQSPRHLIKEKRETATLKCYPIPRHDTVYWYQQGPGQDPQFLISFYEKMQSDKGSIPDRFSAQQFSDYHSELNMSSLELGDSALYFCASSLGRRSISYEQYFGPGTRLTVT.

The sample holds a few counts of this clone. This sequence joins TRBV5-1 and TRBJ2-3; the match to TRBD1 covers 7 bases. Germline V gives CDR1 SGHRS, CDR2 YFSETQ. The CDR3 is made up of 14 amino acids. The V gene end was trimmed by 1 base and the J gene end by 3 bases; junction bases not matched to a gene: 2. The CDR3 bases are TGCGCCAGCAGCTTGAAACAGGGGACAGATACGCAGTATTTT. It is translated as CASSLKQGTDTQYF.

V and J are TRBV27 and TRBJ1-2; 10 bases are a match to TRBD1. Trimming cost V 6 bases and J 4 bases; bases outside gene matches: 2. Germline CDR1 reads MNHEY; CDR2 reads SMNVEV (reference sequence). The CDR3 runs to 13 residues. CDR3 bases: TGTGCCAGCAGCCGGACAGGGGGCTATGGCTACACCTTC. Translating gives CASSRTGGYGYTF.

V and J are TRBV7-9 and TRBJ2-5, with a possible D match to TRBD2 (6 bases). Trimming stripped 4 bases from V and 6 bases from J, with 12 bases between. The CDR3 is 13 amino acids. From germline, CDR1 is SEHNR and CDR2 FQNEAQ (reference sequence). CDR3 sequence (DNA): TGTGCCAGCAGCTCTTCCGCGGGGAAGACCCAGTACTTC. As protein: CASSSSAGKTQYF.

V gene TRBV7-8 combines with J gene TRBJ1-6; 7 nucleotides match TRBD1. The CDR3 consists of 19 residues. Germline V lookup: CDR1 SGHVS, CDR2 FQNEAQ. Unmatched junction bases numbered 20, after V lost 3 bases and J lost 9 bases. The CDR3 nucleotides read TGTGCCAGCAGCTTCCATATAGCAGGGGGAGGTTTGTTGAGTTCACCCCTCCACTTT. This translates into CASSFHIAGGGLLSSPLHF.

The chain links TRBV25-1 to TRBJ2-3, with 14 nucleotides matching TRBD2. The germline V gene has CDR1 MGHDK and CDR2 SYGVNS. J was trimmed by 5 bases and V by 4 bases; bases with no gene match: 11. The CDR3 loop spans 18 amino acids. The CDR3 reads CASSGGMTSGGAGDTQYF. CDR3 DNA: TGTGCCAGCAGTGGGGGGATGACTAGCGGGGGGGCCGGAGATACGCAGTATTTT.